This record looks at one T cell receptor beta chain sequence and its context. No antigen is known for it. A much larger clone differs by one base, so this may be a read error. TCRdb re-called the RT-PCR reads with MiXCR, one entry per CDR3 protein. Here the sample spans around 470,000 distinct CDR3 sequences, approximately 7.2% being singletons. This specimen belongs to a study of response to subunit inactivated influenza vaccine. Regarding the study as a whole: Few additional T cells are recruited per seasonal influenza vaccination, authors suggested.

The receptor's source is a man between 50 and 75 years old who received an inactivated influenza vaccine. The source material was PBMCs from blood, sampled less than 25 months after vaccination.

The CDR3 DNA reads as TGTGCCAGCAGCTTAAGAGAGAGGGGAACTGAAGCTTTCTTT. Translated: CASSLRERGTEAFF. The chain is built from TRBV28 and TRBJ1-1, with D possibly TRBD1 on 5 matching bases. Germline-derived CDR1 and CDR2 are MDHEN and SYDVKM. The CDR3 is 14 amino acids. Between the trimmed V and J ends, which lost 6 bases and 5 bases, there was a span of 16 bases.